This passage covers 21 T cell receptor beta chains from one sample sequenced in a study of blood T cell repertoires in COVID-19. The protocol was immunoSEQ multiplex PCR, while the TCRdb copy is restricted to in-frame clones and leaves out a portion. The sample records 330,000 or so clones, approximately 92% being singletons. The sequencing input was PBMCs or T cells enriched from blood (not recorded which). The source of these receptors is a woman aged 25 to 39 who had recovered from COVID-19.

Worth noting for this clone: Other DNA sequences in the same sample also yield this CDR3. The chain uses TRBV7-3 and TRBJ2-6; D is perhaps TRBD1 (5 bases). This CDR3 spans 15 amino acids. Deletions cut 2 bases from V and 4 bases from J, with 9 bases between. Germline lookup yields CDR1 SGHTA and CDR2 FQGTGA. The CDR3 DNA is TGTGCCAGCAGCTTACAGGGTGCCGGGGCCAACGTCCTGACTTTC. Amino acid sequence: CASSLQGAGANVLTF.

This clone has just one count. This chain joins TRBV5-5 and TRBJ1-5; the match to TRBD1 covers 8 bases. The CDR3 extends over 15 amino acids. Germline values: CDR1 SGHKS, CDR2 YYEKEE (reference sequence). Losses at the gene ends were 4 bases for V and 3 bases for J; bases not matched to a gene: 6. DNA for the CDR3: TGTGCCAGCAGCCCGGGGACAGGTACCAATCAGCCCCAGCATTTT. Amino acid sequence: CASSPGTGTNQPQHF.

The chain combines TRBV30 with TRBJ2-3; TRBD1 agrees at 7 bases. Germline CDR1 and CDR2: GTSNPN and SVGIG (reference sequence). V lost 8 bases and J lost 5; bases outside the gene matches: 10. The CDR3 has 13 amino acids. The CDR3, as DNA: TGTGCCCTAGACAGGGATGTTAGAGATACGCAGTATTTT. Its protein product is CALDRDVRDTQYF.

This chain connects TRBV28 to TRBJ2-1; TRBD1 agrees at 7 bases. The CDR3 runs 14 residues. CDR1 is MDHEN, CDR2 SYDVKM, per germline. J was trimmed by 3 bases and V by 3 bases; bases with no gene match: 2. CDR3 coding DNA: TGTGCCAGCAGTTTCGGACAGGTCTACAATGAGCAGTTCTTC. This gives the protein CASSFGQVYNEQFF.

CDR3 nucleotide sequence: TGTGCCAGCAGCGTAGGATCGGACTCCCGCTACGAGCAGTACTTC. Amino acid sequence: CASSVGSDSRYEQYF. The genes are TRBV9 and TRBJ2-7; weak D call: TRBD2 (5 bases). Trimming took off 0 bases at V and 3 bases at J, with 13 bases between the two ends. Germline V gives CDR1 SGDLS, CDR2 YYNGEE. CDR3 length: 15 residues. The full variable domain, rest sourced from reference TRBV9 and TRBJ2-7, is DSGVTQTPKHLITATGQRVTLRCSPRSGDLSVYWYQQSLDQGLQFLIQYYNGEERAKGNILERFSAQQFPDLHSELNLSSLELGDSALYFCASSVGSDSRYEQYFGPGTRLTVT.

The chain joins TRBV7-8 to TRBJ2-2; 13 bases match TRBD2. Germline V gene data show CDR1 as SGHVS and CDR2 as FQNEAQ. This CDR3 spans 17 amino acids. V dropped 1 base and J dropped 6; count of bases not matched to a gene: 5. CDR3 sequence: CASSLVWTSGSPGELFF. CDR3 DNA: TGTGCCAGCAGCTTAGTGTGGACTAGCGGGAGTCCCGGGGAGCTGTTTTTT.

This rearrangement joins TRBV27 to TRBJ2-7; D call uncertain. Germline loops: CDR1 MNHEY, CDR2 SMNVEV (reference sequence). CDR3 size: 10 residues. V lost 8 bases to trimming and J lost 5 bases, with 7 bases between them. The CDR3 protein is CASGRHEQYF. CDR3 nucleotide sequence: TGTGCCAGCGGGCGACACGAGCAGTACTTC.

CDR3 loop: CASGGRGSSTDTQYF. The CDR3 DNA reads as TGCGCCAGCGGAGGGCGGGGGTCTAGCACAGATACGCAGTATTTT. This chain uses TRBV5-1 with TRBJ2-3; 7 bases are shared with TRBD2. Unmatched junction bases numbered 8, after V lost 7 bases and J lost 0 bases. The CDR3 is 15 amino acids. Germline values: CDR1 SGHRS, CDR2 YFSETQ.

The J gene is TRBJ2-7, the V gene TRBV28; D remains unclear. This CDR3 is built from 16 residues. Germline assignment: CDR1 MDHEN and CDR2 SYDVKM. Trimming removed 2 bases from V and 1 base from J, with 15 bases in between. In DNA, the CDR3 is TGTGCCAGCAGTTTAAGCCAACCCGGTGCGTCCTACGAGCAGTACTTC. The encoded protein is CASSLSQPGASYEQYF.

This chain's CDR3 is CASSRTGRADTQYF. In DNA, the CDR3 is TGTGCCAGTAGTAGGACAGGGAGGGCAGATACGCAGTATTTT. This chain links TRBV19 with TRBJ2-3, with a possible D match to TRBD1 (8 bases). V was cut by 4 bases and J by 4 bases, with 12 bases left in between. CDR3 length equals 14 residues. The germline gives CDR1 LNHDA, CDR2 SQIVND (reference sequence).

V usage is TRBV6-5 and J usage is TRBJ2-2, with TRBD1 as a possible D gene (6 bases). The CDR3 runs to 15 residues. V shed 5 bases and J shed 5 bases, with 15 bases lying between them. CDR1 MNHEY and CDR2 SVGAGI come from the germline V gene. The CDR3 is CASSPGLQGTGELFF. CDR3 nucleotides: TGTGCCAGCAGTCCGGGCCTTCAGGGGACCGGGGAGCTGTTTTTT.

For the CDR3, the DNA is TGTGCCAGCAGCAATTACAGGTCCAGCCTTACCCTACTGGATGAGCAGTTCTTC. It codes for CASSNYRSSLTLLDEQFF. The chain combines TRBV21-1 with TRBJ2-1; the D call TRBD1 from the table was never checked on the DNA. TRBV21-1 is a pseudogene. CDR3 length: 18 residues.

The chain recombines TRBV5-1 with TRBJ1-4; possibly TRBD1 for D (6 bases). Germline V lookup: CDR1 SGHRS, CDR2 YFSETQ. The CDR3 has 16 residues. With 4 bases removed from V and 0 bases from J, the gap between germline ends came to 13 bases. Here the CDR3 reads CASSTGFVATNEKLFF. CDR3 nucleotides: TGCGCCAGCAGCACAGGGTTCGTTGCAACTAATGAAAAACTGTTTTTT.

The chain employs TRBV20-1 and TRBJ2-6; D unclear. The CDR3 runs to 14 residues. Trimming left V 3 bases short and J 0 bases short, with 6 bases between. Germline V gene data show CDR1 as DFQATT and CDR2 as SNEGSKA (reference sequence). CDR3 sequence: CSASPVSGANVLTF. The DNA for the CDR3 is TGCAGTGCTAGTCCTGTCTCTGGGGCCAACGTCCTGACTTTC.

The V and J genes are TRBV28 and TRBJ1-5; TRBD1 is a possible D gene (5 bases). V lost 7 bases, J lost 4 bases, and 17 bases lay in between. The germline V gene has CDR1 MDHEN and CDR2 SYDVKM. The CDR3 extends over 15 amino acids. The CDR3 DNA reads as TGTGCCAGCACGCTTCTGGGGGGAACGAATCAGCCCCAGCATTTT. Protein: CASTLLGGTNQPQHF.

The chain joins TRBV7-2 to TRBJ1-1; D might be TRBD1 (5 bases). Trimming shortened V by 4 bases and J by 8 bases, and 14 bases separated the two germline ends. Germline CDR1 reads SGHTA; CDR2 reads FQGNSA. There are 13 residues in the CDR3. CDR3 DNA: TGTGCCAGCAGCTCCGGCAGGGCTCTAGAAGCTTTCTTT. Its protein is CASSSGRALEAFF. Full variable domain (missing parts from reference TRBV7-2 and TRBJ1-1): GAGVSQSPSNKVTEKGKDVELRCDPISGHTALYWYRQSLGQGLEFLIYFQGNSAPDKSGLPSDRFSAERTGGSVSTLTIQRTQQEDSAVYLCASSSGRALEAFFGQGTRLTVV.

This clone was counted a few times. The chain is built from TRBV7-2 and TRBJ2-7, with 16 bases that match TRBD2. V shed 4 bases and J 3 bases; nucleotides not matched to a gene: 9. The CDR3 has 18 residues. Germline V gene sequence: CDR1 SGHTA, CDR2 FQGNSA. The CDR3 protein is CASSWPGLAGGPNYEQYF. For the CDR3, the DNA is TGTGCCAGCAGCTGGCCGGGACTAGCGGGAGGGCCTAACTACGAGCAGTACTTC.

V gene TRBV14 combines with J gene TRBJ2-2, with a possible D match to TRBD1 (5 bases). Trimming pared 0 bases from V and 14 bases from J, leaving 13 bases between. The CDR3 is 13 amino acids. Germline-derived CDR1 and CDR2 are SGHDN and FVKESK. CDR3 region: CASSQERQSRLFF. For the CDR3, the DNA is TGTGCCAGCAGCCAAGAACGACAGTCTAGACTGTTTTTT.

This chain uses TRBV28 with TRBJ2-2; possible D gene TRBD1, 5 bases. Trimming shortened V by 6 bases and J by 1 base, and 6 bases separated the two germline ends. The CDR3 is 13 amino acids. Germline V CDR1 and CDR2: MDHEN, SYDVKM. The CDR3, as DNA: TGTGCCAGCAGAGGACAGAACACCGGGGAGCTGTTTTTT. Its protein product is CASRGQNTGELFF. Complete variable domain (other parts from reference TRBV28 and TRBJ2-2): DVKVTQSSRYLVKRTGEKVFLECVQDMDHENMFWYRQDPGLGLRLIYFSYDVKMKEKGDIPEGYSVSREKKERFSLILESASTNQTSMYLCASRGQNTGELFFGEGSRLTVL.

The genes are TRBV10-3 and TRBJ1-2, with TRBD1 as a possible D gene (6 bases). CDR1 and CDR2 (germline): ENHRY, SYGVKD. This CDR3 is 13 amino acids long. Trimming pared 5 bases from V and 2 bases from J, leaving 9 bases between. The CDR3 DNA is TGTGCCATCAGTAGTCAGGGGAACTATGGCTACACCTTC. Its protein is CAISSQGNYGYTF.

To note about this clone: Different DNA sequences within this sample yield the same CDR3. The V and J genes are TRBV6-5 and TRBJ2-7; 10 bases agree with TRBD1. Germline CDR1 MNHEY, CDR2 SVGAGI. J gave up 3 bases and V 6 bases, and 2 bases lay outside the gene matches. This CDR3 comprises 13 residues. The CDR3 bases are TGTGCCAGCAGGAGGACAGGGGGCTACGAGCAGTACTTC. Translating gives CASRRTGGYEQYF.